Shown below are 24 T cell receptor beta chains from a single sample sequenced in a study of blood T cell repertoires in COVID-19. Profiled with immunoSEQ multiplex PCR; TCRdb holds only in-frame clones, not every one. Found here are approximately 200,000 clones, about 86% of them singletons; the top ten hold 3% to 3.5%. Sequences were obtained from peripheral blood. Source of these receptors: a woman younger than 45 who had recovered from COVID-19.

CDR3 DNA sequence: TGTGCCAGCAGACCTCGGGGGAGGGCCTACAATGAGCAGTTCTTC. It translates to CASRPRGRAYNEQFF. The V gene is TRBV2, the J gene TRBJ2-1, with 7 positions matching TRBD2. CDR1 and CDR2 (germline): SNHLY, FYNNEI. V shed 6 bases and J 2 bases; nucleotides not matched to a gene: 7. The CDR3 is 15 amino acids.

V usage is TRBV5-1 and J usage is TRBJ1-3; 10 nucleotides line up with TRBD1. The V gene end was trimmed by 4 bases and the J gene end by 2 bases; junction bases not matched to a gene: 6. Germline values: CDR1 SGHRS, CDR2 YFSETQ. The CDR3 extends over 16 amino acids. The CDR3 spells CASSIAGTGAGNTIYF. For the CDR3, the DNA is TGCGCCAGCAGCATAGCCGGGACAGGGGCTGGAAACACCATATATTTT.

The chain has TRBV4-1 and TRBJ2-5; no clear D. Germline CDR1 reads MGHRA; CDR2 reads YSYEKL. Trimming pared 1 base from V and 5 bases from J, leaving 11 bases between. CDR3 length equals 14 residues. The chain's CDR3 is CASSQVRLGETQYF. CDR3 DNA: TGCGCCAGCAGCCAAGTTAGGCTAGGCGAGACCCAGTACTTC.

V gene TRBV28 combines with J gene TRBJ1-1, with 10 bases that match TRBD1. The CDR3 runs 14 residues. Looked up from germline, CDR1 is MDHEN and CDR2 is SYDVKM. J was trimmed by 6 bases and V by 5 bases; bases with no gene match: 6. The CDR3 coding sequence is TGTGCCAGCAGTGAGGGACAGGGGTATTCTGAAGCTTTCTTT. Amino acid sequence: CASSEGQGYSEAFF.

The V and J genes are TRBV5-4 and TRBJ2-2; TRBD2 aligns across 11 bases. The CDR3 runs to 19 residues. From germline, CDR1 is SGHNT and CDR2 YYREEE (reference sequence). With 0 bases clipped from V and 5 bases from J, the junction kept 12 bases outside the gene matches. The CDR3 sequence is CASSLGGSLAGELTGELFF. The CDR3 nucleotides are TGTGCCAGCAGCTTGGGTGGGTCACTAGCGGGAGAGTTGACCGGGGAGCTGTTTTTT.

The genes are TRBV4-1 and TRBJ1-5; 8 bases match TRBD1. Germline CDR1 reads MGHRA; CDR2 reads YSYEKL. Trimming cost V 4 bases and J 5 bases; bases outside gene matches: 10. The CDR3 spans 16 residues. The CDR3 DNA sequence: TGCGCCAGCAGCCGTAGTCAGGGGGCGCGGGATCAGCCCCAGCATTTT. Its translation: CASSRSQGARDQPQHF.

The gene calls are TRBV24-1 and TRBJ2-2, with D uncertain. CDR1 and CDR2 from the germline V gene are KGHDR and SFDVKD. CDR3 length: 12 amino acids. V lost 6 bases to trimming and J lost 3 bases, with 4 bases between them. CDR3 nucleotides: TGTGCCACCAGTTTCTACACCGGGGAGCTGTTTTTT. It is translated as CATSFYTGELFF.

V and J are TRBV18 and TRBJ1-4, with D unresolved. The CDR3 sequence is 15 residues long. The V end lost 3 bases, the J end lost 5 bases, and 13 bases lay between the germline ends. Per germline, CDR1 KGHSH and CDR2 LQKENI. CDR3 DNA: TGTGCCAGCTCACCTTCCACGATCGAGAATGAAAAACTGTTTTTT. This sequence encodes CASSPSTIENEKLFF.

The rearrangement links TRBV5-6 to TRBJ1-4; maybe TRBD1 (6 bases). CDR1 and CDR2 (germline): SGHDT, YYEEEE. The CDR3 has 11 residues. V gave up 4 bases and J gave up 12 bases, with 10 bases separating them. The CDR3 DNA sequence: TGTGCCAGCAGCCTGGGGGCAGAACTGTTTTTT. Protein: CASSLGAELFF. Filled out from reference TRBV5-6 and TRBJ1-4, the complete variable domain reads DAGVTQSPTHLIKTRGQQVTLRCSPKSGHDTVSWYQQALGQGPQFIFQYYEEEERQRGNFPDRFSGHQFPNYSSELNVNALLLGDSALYLCASSLGAELFFGSGTQLSVL.

V is TRBV27 and J is TRBJ2-1; possibly TRBD2 for D (5 bases). The V end lost 2 bases, the J end lost 3 bases, and 14 bases lay between the germline ends. The CDR3 sequence is 16 residues long. The germline CDR1 and CDR2 sequences are MNHEY and SMNVEV (reference sequence). DNA for the CDR3: TGTGCCAGCAGTTTAGAAGCGGAGCCCCTCTACAATGAGCAGTTCTTC. As protein: CASSLEAEPLYNEQFF.

This sequence joins TRBV5-1 and TRBJ1-2; D is possibly TRBD1 (6 bases). V lost 4 bases, J lost 0 bases, and 13 bases lay in between. The CDR3 extends over 15 amino acids. The germline CDR1 and CDR2 sequences are SGHRS and YFSETQ. CDR3 sequence: CASSRTVSPNYGYTF. The CDR3, as DNA: TGCGCCAGCAGCAGGACAGTCTCACCTAACTATGGCTACACCTTC. The full variable domain, its missing parts supplied by reference TRBV5-1 and TRBJ1-2, is KAGVTQTPRYLIKTRGQQVTLSCSPISGHRSVSWYQQTPGQGLQFLFEYFSETQRNKGNFPGRFSGRQFSNSRSEMNVSTLELGDSALYLCASSRTVSPNYGYTFGSGTRLTVV.

The chain is built from TRBV6-5 and TRBJ2-5, with D tentatively TRBD1 (5 bases). The CDR3 is made up of 16 amino acids. V was shortened by 4 bases and J by 1 base, with 16 bases between the two germline ends. The germline V gene has CDR1 MNHEY and CDR2 SVGAGI. The CDR3 region has the DNA TGTGCCAGCAGTTGGGGCACTCGGACGCCCCAAGAGACCCAGTACTTC. It is translated as CASSWGTRTPQETQYF.

The chain links TRBV10-3 to TRBJ2-3, with a weak D call TRBD2 (5 bases). CDR1 and CDR2 (germline): ENHRY, SYGVKD. The CDR3 has 14 amino acids. V was shortened by 3 bases and J by 7 bases, with 14 bases between the two germline ends. The CDR3 DNA sequence: TGTGCCATCAGTGAAGAGGGAAGGCACAATACGCAGTATTTT. This codes for CAISEEGRHNTQYF.

The chain carries TRBV7-9 and TRBJ2-6; 8 bases are a match to TRBD1. CDR3 length: 11 amino acids. J was trimmed by 16 bases and V by 6 bases; bases with no gene match: 5. CDR1 and CDR2 (germline): SEHNR, FQNEAQ (reference sequence). CDR3 in DNA: TGTGCCAGCAGGGCTACAGGGGGTCTGACTTTC. As protein: CASRATGGLTF. Drawing the rest from reference TRBV7-9 and TRBJ2-6, the complete variable domain is DTGVSQNPRHKITKRGQNVTFRCDPISEHNRLYWYRQTLGQGPEFLTYFQNEAQLEKSRLLSDRFSAERPKGSFSTLEIQRTEQGDSAMYLCASRATGGLTFGAGSRLTVL.

The V and J genes are TRBV30 and TRBJ2-1; 7 bases agree with TRBD2. With 1 base clipped from V and 9 bases from J, the junction kept 6 bases outside the gene matches. This CDR3 has 13 amino acids. Per the germline V gene, CDR1 is GTSNPN and CDR2 is SVGIG (reference sequence). CDR3 DNA: TGTGCCTGGAGTGGAGGACTAGAGGGTGAGCAGTTCTTC. The encoded protein is CAWSGGLEGEQFF.

This clone was seen just once. This chain uses TRBV19 with TRBJ2-2; 7 positions match TRBD1. V shed 7 bases, J shed 0 bases, and the junction held 5 bases outside the gene matches. The CDR3 is 15 residues long. From germline, CDR1 is LNHDA and CDR2 SQIVND (reference sequence). The CDR3 DNA reads TGTGCCAGTACGGTCGGGACAGCGAACACCGGGGAGCTGTTTTTT. This sequence encodes CASTVGTANTGELFF.

The rearrangement uses TRBV3-1 (or the pseudogene TRBV3-2) and TRBJ2-2, with D tentatively TRBD2 (6 bases). CDR3 length equals 17 residues. Germline lookup yields CDR1 LGHDT and CDR2 YNNKEL (reference sequence). Trimming cost V 1 base and J 6 bases, with 18 bases left between them. The CDR3 sequence is CASSQGLLGGVAGELFF. The CDR3 nucleotides are TGTGCCAGCAGCCAAGGGTTGTTGGGGGGAGTAGCCGGGGAGCTGTTTTTT.

This chain links TRBV30 with TRBJ1-6; no reliable D call. Germline V gene sequence: CDR1 GTSNPN, CDR2 SVGIG (reference sequence). Trimming left V 0 bases short and J 9 bases short, with 21 bases between. The CDR3 length is 17 residues. The DNA of the CDR3 is TGTGCCTGGAGTGTAAAGCCTTTCGGCAGGAATGCTTCACCCCTCCACTTT. Protein: CAWSVKPFGRNASPLHF.

This chain links TRBV5-1 with TRBJ2-7; D is uncertain. Looked up from germline, CDR1 is SGHRS and CDR2 is YFSETQ. The CDR3 covers 14 residues. V lost 0 bases and J lost 8, with 15 bases in between. CDR3 sequence: CASSLGGSPTQQYF. The CDR3 nucleotides are TGCGCCAGCAGCTTGGGAGGCAGTCCTACGCAGCAGTACTTC. Full variable domain (remainder filled in from reference TRBV5-1 and TRBJ2-7): KAGVTQTPRYLIKTRGQQVTLSCSPISGHRSVSWYQQTPGQGLQFLFEYFSETQRNKGNFPGRFSGRQFSNSRSEMNVSTLELGDSALYLCASSLGGSPTQQYFGPGTRLTVT.

The CDR3 loop is CASSQEGRKETQYF. The CDR3, as DNA: TGTGCCAGCAGCCAAGAGGGGAGGAAAGAGACCCAGTACTTC. The rearrangement joins TRBV3-1 (or the pseudogene TRBV3-2) to TRBJ2-5, with a tentative D call TRBD2 (6 bases). V lost 0 bases to trimming and J lost 3 bases, with 8 bases between them. Germline V gives CDR1 LGHDT, CDR2 YNNKEL (reference sequence). The CDR3 is made up of 14 amino acids.

The chain has TRBV7-2 and TRBJ2-3; 15 nucleotides agree with TRBD2. CDR3 length: 16 amino acids. The junction had 5 bases not matched to a gene; V was cut back by 4 bases and J by 6 bases. Germline CDR1 and CDR2: SGHTA and FQGNSA. In DNA form, the CDR3 reads TGTGCCAGCAGCTACACCGGGACTAGCGGGGGGGATACGCAGTATTTT. This codes for CASSYTGTSGGDTQYF.

The rearrangement joins TRBV24-1 to TRBJ2-2; 11 bases agree with TRBD2. Germline CDR1 KGHDR, CDR2 SFDVKD. The CDR3 is made up of 16 amino acids. V lost 3 bases and J lost 6; bases outside the gene matches: 5. CDR3 sequence (DNA): TGTGCCACCAGTGATCTAGCGGGAGGTTTCGCCGGGGAGCTGTTTTTT. Amino acids: CATSDLAGGFAGELFF.

This clone was seen many times. V usage is TRBV7-3 and J usage is TRBJ1-1; D is perhaps TRBD1 (5 bases). The V and J ends lost 5 bases and 0 bases respectively, with 10 bases between them. Germline CDR1 and CDR2: SGHTA and FQGTGA. The CDR3 totals 14 residues. The CDR3 protein is CASSPQGVNTEAFF. The CDR3 coding sequence is TGTGCCAGCAGCCCACAAGGGGTGAACACTGAAGCTTTCTTT.

The chain couples TRBV3-1 (or the pseudogene TRBV3-2) to TRBJ2-7; 7 bases align to TRBD1. The CDR3 consists of 13 residues. Germline V gene lookup returns CDR1 LGHDT and CDR2 YNNKEL (reference sequence). V lost 6 bases, J lost 3 bases, and 5 bases stayed unmatched. CDR3 nucleotides: TGTGCCAGCAGACCTACAGGGGTCTACGAGCAGTACTTC. Translation: CASRPTGVYEQYF.